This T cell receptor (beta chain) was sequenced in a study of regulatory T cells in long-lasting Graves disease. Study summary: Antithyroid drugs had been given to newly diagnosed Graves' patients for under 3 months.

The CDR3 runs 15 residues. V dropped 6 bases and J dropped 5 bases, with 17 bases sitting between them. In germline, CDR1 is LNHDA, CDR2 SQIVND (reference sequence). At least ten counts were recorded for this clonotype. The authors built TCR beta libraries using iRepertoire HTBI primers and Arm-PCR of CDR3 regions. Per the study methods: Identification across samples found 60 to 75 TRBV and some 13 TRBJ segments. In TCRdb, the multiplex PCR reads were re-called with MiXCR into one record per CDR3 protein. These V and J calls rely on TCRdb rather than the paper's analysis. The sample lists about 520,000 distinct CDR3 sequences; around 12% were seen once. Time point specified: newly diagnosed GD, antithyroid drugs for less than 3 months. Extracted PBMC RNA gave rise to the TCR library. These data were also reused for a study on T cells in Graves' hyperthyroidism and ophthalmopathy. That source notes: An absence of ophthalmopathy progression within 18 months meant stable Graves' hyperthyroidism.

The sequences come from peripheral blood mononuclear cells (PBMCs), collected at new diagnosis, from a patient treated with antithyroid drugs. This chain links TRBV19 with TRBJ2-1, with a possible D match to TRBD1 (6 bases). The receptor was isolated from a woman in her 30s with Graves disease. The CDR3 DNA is TGTGCCAGTAGCCAAGACAGGCCCGTGGACAATGAGCAGTTCTTC. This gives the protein CASSQDRPVDNEQFF.